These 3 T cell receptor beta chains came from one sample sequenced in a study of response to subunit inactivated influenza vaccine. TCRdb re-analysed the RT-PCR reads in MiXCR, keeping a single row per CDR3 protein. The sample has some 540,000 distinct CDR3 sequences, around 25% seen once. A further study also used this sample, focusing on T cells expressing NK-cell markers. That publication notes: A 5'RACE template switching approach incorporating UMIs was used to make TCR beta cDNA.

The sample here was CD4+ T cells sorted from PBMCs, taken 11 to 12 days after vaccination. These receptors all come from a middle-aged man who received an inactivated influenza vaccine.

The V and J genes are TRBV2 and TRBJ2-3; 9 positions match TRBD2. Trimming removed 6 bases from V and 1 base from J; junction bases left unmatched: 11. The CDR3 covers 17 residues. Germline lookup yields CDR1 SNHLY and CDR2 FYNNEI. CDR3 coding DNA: TGTGCCAGCAGCGCTCCGATGGGACTAGCTGGCACAGATACGCAGTATTTT. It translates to CASSAPMGLAGTDTQYF.

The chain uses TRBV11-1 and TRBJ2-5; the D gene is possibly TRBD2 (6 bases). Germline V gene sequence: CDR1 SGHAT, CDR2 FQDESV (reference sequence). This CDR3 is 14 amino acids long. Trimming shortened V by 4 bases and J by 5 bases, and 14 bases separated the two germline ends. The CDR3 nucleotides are TGTGCCAGCAGCTCCGTCGGGGACTCGGAGACCCAGTACTTC. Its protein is CASSSVGDSETQYF.

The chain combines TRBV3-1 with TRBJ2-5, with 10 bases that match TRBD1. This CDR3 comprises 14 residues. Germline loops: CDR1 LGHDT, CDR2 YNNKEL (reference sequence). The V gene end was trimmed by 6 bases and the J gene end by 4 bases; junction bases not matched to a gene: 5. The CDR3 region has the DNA TGTGCCAGCAGGGACAGGGGGGGTATAGAGACCCAGTACTTC. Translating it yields CASRDRGGIETQYF.